This note documents a single TCR beta chain sequence. Its antigen is as yet unknown. The data derive from a study of shared clonotypes between healthy human individuals. Findings and caveats of the study: Roughly 5% of naive CD4 clonotypes were common to a few donors.

Sequenced by immunoSEQ multiplex PCR; TCRdb stores in-frame clones only, minus some. The data hold 760,000 or so clones, with about 96% observed a single time. Per the germline V gene, CDR1 is SGDLS and CDR2 is YYNGEE. This CDR3 comprises 16 residues. After removal of 0 bases from V and 4 bases from J, the junction contained 2 bases not matched to a gene. CD45RO-negative, CCR7-selected cells formed the naive CD8 fraction, which excluded terminally differentiated effector memory CD45RA+ cells. The sequencing sample was made of naive CD8+ T cells sorted from blood. This receptor was obtained from a man aged 30-40 years in good health. The rearrangement joins TRBV9 to TRBJ2-2; TRBD1 matches 11 bases. CDR3 region: CASSVGDRGFTGELFF. The CDR3 DNA is TGTGCCAGCAGCGTAGGGGACAGGGGGTTCACCGGGGAGCTGTTTTTT.